Sequencing of this TCR beta chain was carried out in a study of spatial heterogeneity in lung cancer. About the research overall: Compared with alpha-chain sequences, beta-chain sequences were consistently detected in greater numbers. Averaged across combinations, each unique TCR and UMI pairing appeared more than ten times in raw reads, which were uncorrected.

TCRdb itself ran the 5' RACE reads through MiXCR, one entry per CDR3 protein. In the table there are about 120,000 distinct CDR3 sequences, 12% of which are singletons. Time point of the sample: blood at routine non-recurrence follow-up after resection. Tumor, nontumor lung or frozen PBMC supplied whole RNA, sequenced without sorting. Trimming removed 0 bases at V and 4 bases at J, with 10 bases between. The CDR3 covers 15 residues. Germline CDR1 is LNHNV and CDR2 is YYDKDF (reference sequence). The sample consisted of PBMCs, taken at follow-up. This sequence joins TRBV15 and TRBJ1-5; D not resolved. The sequence came from a male donor with early-stage non-small cell lung cancer. For the CDR3, the DNA is TGTGCCACCAGCAGAGATCAGTCAGGTAATCAGCCCCAGCATTTT. Translation gives CATSRDQSGNQPQHF. Using reference TRBV15 and TRBJ1-5 for the parts outside the CDR3, the full variable domain is DAMVIQNPRYQVTQFGKPVTLSCSQTLNHNVMYWYQQKSSQAPKLLFHYYDKDFNNEADTPDNFQSRRPNTSFCFLDIRSPGLGDTAMYLCATSRDQSGNQPQHFGDGTRLSIL.